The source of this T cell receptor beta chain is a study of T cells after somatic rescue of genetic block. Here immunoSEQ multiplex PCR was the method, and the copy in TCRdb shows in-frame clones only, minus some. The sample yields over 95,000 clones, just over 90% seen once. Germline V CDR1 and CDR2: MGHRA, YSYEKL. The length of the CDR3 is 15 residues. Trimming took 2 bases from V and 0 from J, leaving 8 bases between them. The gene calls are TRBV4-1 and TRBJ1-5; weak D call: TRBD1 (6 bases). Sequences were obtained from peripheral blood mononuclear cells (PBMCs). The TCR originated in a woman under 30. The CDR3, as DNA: TGCGCCAGCAGCCAACGGACAGATAGCAATCAGCCCCAGCATTTT. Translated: CASSQRTDSNQPQHF.